Each of the 17 T cell receptor beta chains below was sequenced from the same sample in a study of identical twins. TCRdb reprocessed the 5' RACE reads via MiXCR and lists one record per CDR3 protein. The sample carries roughly 1.6 million distinct CDR3 sequences, around 29% recorded once. Sequencing input: cord blood. The receptors were gathered from a newborn girl in good health.

The rearrangement uses TRBV12-3 or TRBV12-4 and TRBJ2-3, with 10 bases matching TRBD2. V was pared by 7 bases and J by 4 bases, with 8 bases of the junction left unmatched. The CDR3 extends over 15 amino acids. CDR3 DNA sequence: TGTGCCAGCAAAAACCTAGCGGGGGCCGCAGATACGCAGTATTTT. Translated: CASKNLAGAADTQYF.

The V call is TRBV7-9, the J call TRBJ2-7; weak D call: TRBD1 (6 bases). This CDR3 has 15 amino acids. Germline V gives CDR1 SEHNR, CDR2 FQNEAQ (reference sequence). V lost 6 bases to trimming and J lost 1 base, with 16 bases between them. CDR3 loop: CASRLKSGESYEQYF. In nucleotides, the CDR3 is TGTGCCAGCAGATTAAAGTCAGGGGAATCCTACGAGCAGTACTTC. Drawing the rest from reference TRBV7-9 and TRBJ2-7, the complete variable domain is DTGVSQNPRHKITKRGQNVTFRCDPISEHNRLYWYRQTLGQGPEFLTYFQNEAQLEKSRLLSDRFSAERPKGSFSTLEIQRTEQGDSAMYLCASRLKSGESYEQYFGPGTRLTVT.

This clonotype has a count of ten or more. V usage is TRBV2 and J usage is TRBJ2-1; TRBD2 is a possible D gene (6 bases). CDR3 length: 15 residues. Germline CDR1 and CDR2: SNHLY and FYNNEI. The V end was cut by 9 bases, the J end by 0 bases, with 15 bases between. The CDR3 DNA follows: TGTGCCAGTAGGGCCTCCGGGGGCTCCTACAATGAGCAGTTCTTC. Amino acids: CASRASGGSYNEQFF.

This clonotype was seen more than once but under ten times. A read error may produce the germline difference seen at one junction end. V and J are TRBV7-9 and TRBJ1-2; possible D gene TRBD1, 5 bases. The length of the CDR3 is 16 residues. Per the germline V gene, CDR1 is SEHNR and CDR2 is FQNEAQ (reference sequence). The CDR3 region has the DNA TGTGCCAGAAGCTTAGCAGGGTCTAAACTCGGCTATGGCTACACCTTC. It yields the protein CARSLAGSKLGYGYTF.

This clonotype was recorded once. One end of the junction does not line up with germline, which may come from a read error. The chain couples TRBV12-3 or TRBV12-4 to TRBJ2-7, with unresolved D. The CDR3 is 16 residues long. The CDR3 coding sequence is TGTGTCAGCAGTCCCGGCCGGACCCTGAGCTCCTACGAGCAGTACTTC. Residues: CVSSPGRTLSSYEQYF.

In this sample, this clonotype turned up many times. The genes are TRBV28 and TRBJ2-4, with D maybe TRBD2 (5 bases). This CDR3 comprises 14 residues. In germline, CDR1 is MDHEN, CDR2 SYDVKM. The germline V and J ends were trimmed by 7 bases and 4 bases, with 14 bases remaining between them. This CDR3 reads CASNWAPGKNIQYF. CDR3 nucleotides: TGTGCCAGCAACTGGGCCCCGGGGAAAAACATTCAGTACTTC.

This clonotype has only a few counts. V gene TRBV20-1 combines with J gene TRBJ2-1; D is perhaps TRBD2 (6 bases). This CDR3 has 12 residues. The V end lost 3 bases, the J end lost 7 bases, and 10 bases lay between the germline ends. Germline lookup yields CDR1 DFQATT and CDR2 SNEGSKA (reference sequence). The CDR3 DNA follows: TGCAGTGCTAGGCTACTAGCAAATGAGCAGTTCTTC. It encodes CSARLLANEQFF.

The chain carries TRBV2 and TRBJ2-3; D tentatively fits TRBD1 or TRBD2 (5 bases each). V lost 7 bases, J lost 2 bases, and 16 bases lay in between. This CDR3 has 15 amino acids. Germline loops: CDR1 SNHLY, CDR2 FYNNEI. The CDR3 DNA sequence: TGTGCCAGCATTCCCATCGGGGACCTCACAGATACGCAGTATTTT. Protein: CASIPIGDLTDTQYF.

In its sample, this clonotype was seen a few times. CDR3 in DNA: TGCAGTGCTAGAGATCCGTCGGGGGCCCTGAACACTGAAGCTTTCTTT. Protein sequence: CSARDPSGALNTEAFF. This chain joins TRBV20-1 and TRBJ1-1, with D maybe TRBD1 (6 bases). CDR1 DFQATT and CDR2 SNEGSKA come from the germline V gene (reference sequence). V lost 0 bases and J lost 0, with 14 bases in between. The CDR3 sequence is 16 residues long.

This chain links TRBV20-1 with TRBJ2-7; D not resolved. Looked up from germline, CDR1 is DFQATT and CDR2 is SNEGSKA (reference sequence). The CDR3 totals 13 residues. V lost 6 bases to trimming and J lost 0 bases, with 12 bases between them. CDR3 protein: CSASTPISYEQYF. The CDR3 DNA is TGCAGTGCCTCGACTCCTATCTCCTACGAGCAGTACTTC.

This clonotype was seen a handful of times. This rearrangement joins TRBV20-1 to TRBJ2-5; D unclear. The CDR3 length is 11 residues. Germline V gene sequence: CDR1 DFQATT, CDR2 SNEGSKA (reference sequence). The ends were cut back, 6 bases at V and 6 bases at J, with 11 bases in the middle. This CDR3 reads CSATKEQTQYF. CDR3 nucleotides: TGCAGTGCGACGAAAGAGCAGACCCAGTACTTC.

The CDR3 sequence: CSVELGTGSDEQYF. The CDR3 region has the DNA TGCAGCGTTGAGTTGGGGACAGGGTCGGACGAGCAGTACTTC. V is TRBV29-1 and J is TRBJ2-7; TRBD1 aligns across 9 bases. Losses at the gene ends were 3 bases for V and 5 bases for J; bases not matched to a gene: 8. CDR1 is SQVTM and CDR2 is ANQGSEA in the germline V gene. The CDR3 spans 14 residues.

There are a few counts of this clonotype. The chain couples TRBV5-5 to TRBJ1-2; D uncertain. CDR1 is SGHKS, CDR2 YYEKEE, per germline (reference sequence). The V gene lost 7 bases and the J gene lost 3 bases, with 13 bases spanning the gap. This CDR3 region has 13 residues. CDR3 coding DNA: TGTGCCAGCGGGCCGGGAAGGGACTATGGCTACACCTTC. As protein: CASGPGRDYGYTF.

This rearrangement joins TRBV20-1 to TRBJ2-2; no clear D gene. The CDR3 is made up of 10 amino acids. Trimming removed 2 bases from V and 5 bases from J, with 0 bases in between. The germline CDR1 and CDR2 sequences are DFQATT and SNEGSKA (reference sequence). CDR3 region: CSARTGELFF. The CDR3, as DNA: TGCAGTGCTAGAACCGGGGAGCTGTTTTTT.

This chain uses TRBV12-3 or TRBV12-4 with TRBJ1-1, with D possibly matching TRBD1 (6 bases). There are 15 residues in the CDR3. V lost 6 bases, J lost 5 bases, and 19 bases lay in between. CDR3 in DNA: TGTGCCAGCAGAGGTACCTTCAGGGGTGGGACTGAAGCTTTCTTT. It codes for CASRGTFRGGTEAFF.

This clonotype showed up just a few times. V gene TRBV14 combines with J gene TRBJ2-4; D is uncertain. Judging by the DNA end, TRBJ2-7 fits better; the J call may be wrong. Per the germline V gene, CDR1 is SGHDN and CDR2 is FVKESK. The CDR3 spans 16 residues. CDR3 sequence reads: CASSQANRGIVNEQYF. The CDR3 coding sequence is TGTGCCAGCAGCCAAGCGAATCGAGGCATAGTCAACGAGCAGTACTTC.

This clonotype was counted a few times. V and J are TRBV5-1 and TRBJ2-3; TRBD1 agrees at 7 bases. There are 15 residues in the CDR3. Germline V gives CDR1 SGHRS, CDR2 YFSETQ. The V and J ends lost 4 bases and 1 base, in that order; junction bases with no gene match: 6. The DNA for the CDR3 is TGCGCCAGCAGCCCGGGACAGTTCGGCACAGATACGCAGTATTTT. Its translation: CASSPGQFGTDTQYF.